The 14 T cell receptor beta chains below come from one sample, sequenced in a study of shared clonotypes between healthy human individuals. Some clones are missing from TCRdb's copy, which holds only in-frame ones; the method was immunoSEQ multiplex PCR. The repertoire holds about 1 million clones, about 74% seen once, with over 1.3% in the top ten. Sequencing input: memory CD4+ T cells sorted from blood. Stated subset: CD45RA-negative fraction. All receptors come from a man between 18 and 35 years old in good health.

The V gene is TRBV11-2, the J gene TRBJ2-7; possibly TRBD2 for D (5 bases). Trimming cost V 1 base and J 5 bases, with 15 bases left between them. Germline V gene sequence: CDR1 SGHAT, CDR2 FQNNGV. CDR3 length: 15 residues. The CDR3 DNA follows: TGTGCCAGCAGCTTAGCTGGACCCCTCGGGGACGAGCAGTACTTC. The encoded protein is CASSLAGPLGDEQYF.

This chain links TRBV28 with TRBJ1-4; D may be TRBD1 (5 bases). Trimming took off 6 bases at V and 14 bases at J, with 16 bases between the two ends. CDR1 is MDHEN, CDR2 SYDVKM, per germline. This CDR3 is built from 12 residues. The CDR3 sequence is CASSPQIRDLFF. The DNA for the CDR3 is TGTGCCAGCAGCCCACAGATCAGGGACCTGTTTTTT.

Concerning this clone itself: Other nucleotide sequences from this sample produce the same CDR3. This CDR3 is CAWSVGRASSYNEQFF. CDR3 sequence (DNA): TGTGCCTGGAGTGTAGGTCGCGCTAGCTCCTACAATGAGCAGTTCTTC. This chain connects TRBV30 to TRBJ2-1; D call uncertain. From germline, CDR1 is GTSNPN and CDR2 SVGIG (reference sequence). The CDR3 totals 16 residues. Trimming removed 0 bases at V and 0 bases at J, with 12 bases between.

The CDR3 loop reads CASSPPSGGGTLEQFF. The CDR3 nucleotides read TGTGCCAGCTCACCACCCAGCGGGGGAGGGACACTTGAGCAGTTCTTC. The chain carries TRBV18 and TRBJ2-1, with 8 bases aligning to TRBD2. Per the germline V gene, CDR1 is KGHSH and CDR2 is LQKENI. There are 16 residues in the CDR3. V lost 0 bases, J lost 9 bases, and 10 bases stayed unmatched.

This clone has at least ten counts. In DNA form, the CDR3 reads TGCGCCAGCAGCCATCCAGGGGGAGTTCTAAATTCACCCCTCCACTTT. Amino acids: CASSHPGGVLNSPLHF. This chain links TRBV4-1 with TRBJ1-6; TRBD1 aligns across 7 bases. The J segment lost 7 bases and the V segment lost 3 bases, leaving 9 bases of the junction unmatched. Germline V lookup: CDR1 MGHRA, CDR2 YSYEKL. This CDR3 spans 16 amino acids.

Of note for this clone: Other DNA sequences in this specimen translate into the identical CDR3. The CDR3 coding sequence is TGTGCCAGCAGTATAGGTGGCACTAATGAAAAACTGTTTTTT. Encoded protein: CASSIGGTNEKLFF. The V and J genes are TRBV6-1 and TRBJ1-4; D not resolved. V shed 5 bases and J shed 2 bases, with 9 bases lying between them. The CDR3 length is 14 residues. Germline lookup yields CDR1 MNHNS and CDR2 SASEGT.

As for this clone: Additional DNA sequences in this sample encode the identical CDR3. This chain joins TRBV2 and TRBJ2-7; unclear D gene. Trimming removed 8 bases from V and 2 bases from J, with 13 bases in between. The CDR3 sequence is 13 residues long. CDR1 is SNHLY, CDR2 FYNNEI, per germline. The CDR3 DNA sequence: TGTGCCAGCTCATTAGCAGGACCCTACGAGCAGTACTTC. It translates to CASSLAGPYEQYF.

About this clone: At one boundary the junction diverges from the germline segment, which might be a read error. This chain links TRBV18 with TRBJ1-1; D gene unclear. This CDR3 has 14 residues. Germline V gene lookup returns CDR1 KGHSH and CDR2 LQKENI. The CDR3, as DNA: TGTGCCAGCTCACCCGGACCGATGAAGACTGAAGCTTTCTTT. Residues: CASSPGPMKTEAFF.

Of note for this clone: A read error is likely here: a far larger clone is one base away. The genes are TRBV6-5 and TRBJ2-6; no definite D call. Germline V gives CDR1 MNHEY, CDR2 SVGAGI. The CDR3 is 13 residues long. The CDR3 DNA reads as TGTACCAGCAGTTACTCTGGGGCCAACGTCCTGACTTTC. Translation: CTSSYSGANVLTF.

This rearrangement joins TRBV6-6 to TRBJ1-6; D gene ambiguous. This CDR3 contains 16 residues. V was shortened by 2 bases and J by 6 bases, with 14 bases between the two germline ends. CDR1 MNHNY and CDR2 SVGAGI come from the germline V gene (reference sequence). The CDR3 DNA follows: TGTGCCAGCAGTTACGATCCGGCCTTTGCTAATTCACCCCTCCACTTT. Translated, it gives CASSYDPAFANSPLHF.

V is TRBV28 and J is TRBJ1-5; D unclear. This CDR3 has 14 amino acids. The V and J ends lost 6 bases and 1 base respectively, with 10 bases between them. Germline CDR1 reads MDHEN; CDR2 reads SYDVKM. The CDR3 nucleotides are TGTGCCAGCAGGCAACGGGGAAGCAATCAGCCCCAGCATTTT. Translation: CASRQRGSNQPQHF.

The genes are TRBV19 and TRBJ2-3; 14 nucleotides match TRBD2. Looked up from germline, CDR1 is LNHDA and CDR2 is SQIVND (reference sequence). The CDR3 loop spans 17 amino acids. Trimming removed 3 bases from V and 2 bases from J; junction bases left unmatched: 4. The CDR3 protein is CASSIGTSGSTTDTQYF. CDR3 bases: TGTGCCAGTAGTATCGGGACTAGCGGGAGTACCACAGATACGCAGTATTTT.

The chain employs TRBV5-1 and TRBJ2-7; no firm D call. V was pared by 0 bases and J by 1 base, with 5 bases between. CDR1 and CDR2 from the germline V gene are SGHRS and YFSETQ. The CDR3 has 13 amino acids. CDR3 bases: TGCGCCAGCAGCTTGGGGATGTCCTACGAGCAGTACTTC. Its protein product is CASSLGMSYEQYF.

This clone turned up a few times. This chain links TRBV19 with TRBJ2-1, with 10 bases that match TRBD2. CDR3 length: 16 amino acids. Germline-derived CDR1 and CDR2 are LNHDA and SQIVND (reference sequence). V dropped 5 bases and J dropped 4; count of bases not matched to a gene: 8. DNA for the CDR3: TGTGCCAGTAGTTCAGGACTAGCGGACGTTTACAATGAGCAGTTCTTC. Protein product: CASSSGLADVYNEQFF.